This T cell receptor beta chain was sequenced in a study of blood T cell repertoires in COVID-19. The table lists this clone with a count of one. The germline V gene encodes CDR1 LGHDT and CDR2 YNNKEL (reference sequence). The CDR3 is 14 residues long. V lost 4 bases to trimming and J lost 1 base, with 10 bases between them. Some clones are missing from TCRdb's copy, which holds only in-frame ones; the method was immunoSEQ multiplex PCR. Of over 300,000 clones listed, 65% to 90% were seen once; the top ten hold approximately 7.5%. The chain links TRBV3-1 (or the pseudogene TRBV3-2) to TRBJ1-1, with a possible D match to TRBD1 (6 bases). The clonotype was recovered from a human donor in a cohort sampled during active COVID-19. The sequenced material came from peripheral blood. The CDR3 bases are TGTGCCAGCAGCCCGGGGACACGGAACACTGAAGCTTTCTTT. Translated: CASSPGTRNTEAFF.